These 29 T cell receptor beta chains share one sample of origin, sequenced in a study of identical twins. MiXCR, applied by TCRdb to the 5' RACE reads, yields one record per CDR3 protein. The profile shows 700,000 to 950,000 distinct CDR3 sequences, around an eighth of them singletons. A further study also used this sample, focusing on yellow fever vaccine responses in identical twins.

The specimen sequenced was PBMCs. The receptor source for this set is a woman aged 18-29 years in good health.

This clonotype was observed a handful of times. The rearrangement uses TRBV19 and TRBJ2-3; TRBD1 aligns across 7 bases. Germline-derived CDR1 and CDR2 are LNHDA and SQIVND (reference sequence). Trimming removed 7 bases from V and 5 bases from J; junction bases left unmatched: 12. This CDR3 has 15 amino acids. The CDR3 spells CASTPSTGFIDTQYF. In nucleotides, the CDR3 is TGTGCCAGTACCCCTTCGACAGGGTTTATAGATACGCAGTATTTT.

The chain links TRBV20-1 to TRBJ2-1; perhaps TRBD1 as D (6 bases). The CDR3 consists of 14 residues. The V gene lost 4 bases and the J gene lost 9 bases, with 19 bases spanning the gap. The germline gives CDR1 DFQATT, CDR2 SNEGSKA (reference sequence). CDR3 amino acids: CSANPQGRGSEQFF. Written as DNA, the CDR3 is TGCAGTGCTAATCCCCAGGGGCGAGGGAGTGAGCAGTTCTTC.

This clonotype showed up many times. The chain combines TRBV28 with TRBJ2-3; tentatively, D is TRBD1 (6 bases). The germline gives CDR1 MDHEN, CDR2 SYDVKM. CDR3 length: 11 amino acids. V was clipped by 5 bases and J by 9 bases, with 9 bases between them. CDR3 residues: CASSGTPTQYF. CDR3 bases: TGTGCCAGCAGTGGGACACCAACGCAGTATTTT.

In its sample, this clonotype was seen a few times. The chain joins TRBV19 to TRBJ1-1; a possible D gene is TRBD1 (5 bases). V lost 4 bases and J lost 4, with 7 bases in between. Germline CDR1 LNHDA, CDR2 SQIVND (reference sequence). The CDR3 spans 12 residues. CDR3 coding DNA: TGTGCCAGTAGTAGCAGGGTCACTGAAGCTTTCTTT. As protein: CASSSRVTEAFF.

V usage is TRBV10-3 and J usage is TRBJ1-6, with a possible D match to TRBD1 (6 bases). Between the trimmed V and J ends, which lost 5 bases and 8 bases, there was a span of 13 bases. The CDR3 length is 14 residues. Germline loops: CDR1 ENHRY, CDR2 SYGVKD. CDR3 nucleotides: TGTGCCATCAGTACGGGACAAGGGGATTCACCCCTCCACTTT. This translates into CAISTGQGDSPLHF.

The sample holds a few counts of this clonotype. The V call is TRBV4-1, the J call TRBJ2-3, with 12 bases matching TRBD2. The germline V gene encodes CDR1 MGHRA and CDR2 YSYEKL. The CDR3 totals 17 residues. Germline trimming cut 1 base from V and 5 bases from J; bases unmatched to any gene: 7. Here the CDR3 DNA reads TGCGCCAGCAGCCAAGTCGGGGCTAGCGGGAGGGGAGATACGCAGTATTTT. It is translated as CASSQVGASGRGDTQYF.

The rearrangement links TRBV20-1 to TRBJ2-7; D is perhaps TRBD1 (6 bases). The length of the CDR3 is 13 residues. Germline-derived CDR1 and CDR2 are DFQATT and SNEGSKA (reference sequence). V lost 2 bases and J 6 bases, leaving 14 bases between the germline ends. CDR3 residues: CSARQGSRSEQYV. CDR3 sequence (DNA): TGCAGTGCTAGACAGGGGAGTAGGAGCGAGCAGTACGTC.

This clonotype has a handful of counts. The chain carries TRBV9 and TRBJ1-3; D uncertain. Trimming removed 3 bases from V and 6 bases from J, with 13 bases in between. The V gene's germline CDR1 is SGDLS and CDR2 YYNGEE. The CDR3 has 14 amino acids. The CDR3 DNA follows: TGTGCCAGCAGCGGGAGGTCGGGCCTAAACACCATATATTTT. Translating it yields CASSGRSGLNTIYF.

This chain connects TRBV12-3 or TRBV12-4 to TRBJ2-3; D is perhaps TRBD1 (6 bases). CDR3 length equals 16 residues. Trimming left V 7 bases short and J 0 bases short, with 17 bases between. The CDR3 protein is CASIVGASFSTDTQYF. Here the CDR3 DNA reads TGTGCCAGCATCGTGGGGGCGTCCTTTAGCACAGATACGCAGTATTTT.

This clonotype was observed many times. CDR3 region: CASRPTDRGNQPQHF. In nucleotides, the CDR3 is TGTGCCAGCAGACCAACGGACAGGGGCAATCAGCCCCAGCATTTT. This chain connects TRBV6-1 to TRBJ1-5; 8 bases map to TRBD1. Germline values: CDR1 MNHNS, CDR2 SASEGT. The V and J ends lost 6 bases and 2 bases, in that order; junction bases with no gene match: 6. The CDR3 sequence is 15 residues long.

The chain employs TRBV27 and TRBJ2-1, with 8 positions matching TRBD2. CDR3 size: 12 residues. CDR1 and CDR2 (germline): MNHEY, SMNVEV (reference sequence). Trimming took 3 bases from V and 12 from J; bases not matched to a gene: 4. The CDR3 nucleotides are TGTGCCAGCAGTTTGGGGCGGGGGGTGCAGTTCTTC. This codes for CASSLGRGVQFF.

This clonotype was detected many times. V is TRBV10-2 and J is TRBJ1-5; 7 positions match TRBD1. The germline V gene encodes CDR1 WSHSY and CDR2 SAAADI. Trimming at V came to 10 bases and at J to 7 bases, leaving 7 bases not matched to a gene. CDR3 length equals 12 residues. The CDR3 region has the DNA TGCGCCACACGACAGGGCGGCCAGCCCCAGCATTTT. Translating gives CATRQGGQPQHF.

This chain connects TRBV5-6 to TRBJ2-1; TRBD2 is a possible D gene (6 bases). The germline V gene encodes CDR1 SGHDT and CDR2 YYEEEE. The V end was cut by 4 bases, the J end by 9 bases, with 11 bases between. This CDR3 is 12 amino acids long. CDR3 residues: CASSNGGSEQFF. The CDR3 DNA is TGTGCCAGCAGCAATGGGGGGAGTGAGCAGTTCTTC.

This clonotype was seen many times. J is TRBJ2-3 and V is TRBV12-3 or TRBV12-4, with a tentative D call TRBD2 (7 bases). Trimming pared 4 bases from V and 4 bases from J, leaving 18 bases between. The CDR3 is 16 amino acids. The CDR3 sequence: CASSYGLRGASDTQYF. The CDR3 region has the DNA TGTGCCAGCAGTTACGGCCTTCGGGGGGCCTCAGATACGCAGTATTTT.

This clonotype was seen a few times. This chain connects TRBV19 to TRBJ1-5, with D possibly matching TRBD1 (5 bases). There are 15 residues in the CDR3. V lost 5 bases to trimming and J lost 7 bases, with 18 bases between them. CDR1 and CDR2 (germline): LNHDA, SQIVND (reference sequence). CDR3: CASSYGGDMGQPQHF. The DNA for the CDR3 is TGTGCCAGTAGTTATGGGGGTGACATGGGACAGCCCCAGCATTTT.

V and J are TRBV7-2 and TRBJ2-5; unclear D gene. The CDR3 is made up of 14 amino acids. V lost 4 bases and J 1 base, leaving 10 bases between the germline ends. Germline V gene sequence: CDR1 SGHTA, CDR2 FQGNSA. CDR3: CASSYLSFQETQYF. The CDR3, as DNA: TGTGCCAGCAGCTATCTCAGTTTCCAAGAGACCCAGTACTTC.

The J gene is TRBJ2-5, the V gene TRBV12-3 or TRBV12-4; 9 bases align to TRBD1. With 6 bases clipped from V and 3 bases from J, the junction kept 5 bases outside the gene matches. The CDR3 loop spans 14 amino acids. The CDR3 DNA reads TGTGCCAGCAGACGCCGGGACAGGGAAGAGACCCAGTACTTC. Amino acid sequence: CASRRRDREETQYF.

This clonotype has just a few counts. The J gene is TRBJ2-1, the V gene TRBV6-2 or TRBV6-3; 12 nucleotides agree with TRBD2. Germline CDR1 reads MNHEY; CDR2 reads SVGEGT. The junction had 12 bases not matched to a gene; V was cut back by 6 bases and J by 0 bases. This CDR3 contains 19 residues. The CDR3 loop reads CASRRRTSGMKSSYNEQFF. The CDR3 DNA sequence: TGTGCCAGCAGACGACGGACTAGCGGGATGAAGAGCTCCTACAATGAGCAGTTCTTC.

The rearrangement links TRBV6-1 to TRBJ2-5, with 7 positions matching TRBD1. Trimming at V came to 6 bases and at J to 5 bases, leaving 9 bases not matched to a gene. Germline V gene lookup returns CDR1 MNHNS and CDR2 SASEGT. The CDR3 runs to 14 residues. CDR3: CASSPQGHLETQYF. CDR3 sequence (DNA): TGTGCCAGCAGCCCACAGGGGCATTTGGAGACCCAGTACTTC.

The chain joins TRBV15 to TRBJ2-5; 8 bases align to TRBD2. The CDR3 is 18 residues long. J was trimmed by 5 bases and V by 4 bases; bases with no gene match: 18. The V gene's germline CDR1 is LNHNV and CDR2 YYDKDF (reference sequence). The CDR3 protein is CATSNLLMGGRSGETQYF. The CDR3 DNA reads TGTGCCACCAGCAACCTACTAATGGGCGGGAGGAGTGGTGAGACCCAGTACTTC.

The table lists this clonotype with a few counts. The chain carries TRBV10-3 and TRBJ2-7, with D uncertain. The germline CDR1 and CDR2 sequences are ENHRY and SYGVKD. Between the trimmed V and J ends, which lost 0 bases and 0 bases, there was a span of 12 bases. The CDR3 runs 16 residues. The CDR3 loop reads CAISESKTYGSYEQYF. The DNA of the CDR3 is TGTGCCATCAGTGAGTCGAAGACGTATGGCTCCTACGAGCAGTACTTC.

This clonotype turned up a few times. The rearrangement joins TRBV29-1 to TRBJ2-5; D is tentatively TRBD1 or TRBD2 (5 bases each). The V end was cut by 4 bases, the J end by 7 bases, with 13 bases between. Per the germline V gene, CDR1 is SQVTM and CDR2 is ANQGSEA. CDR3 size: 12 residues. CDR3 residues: CSVAPNGATQYF. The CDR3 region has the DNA TGCAGCGTTGCCCCGAACGGGGCGACCCAGTACTTC.

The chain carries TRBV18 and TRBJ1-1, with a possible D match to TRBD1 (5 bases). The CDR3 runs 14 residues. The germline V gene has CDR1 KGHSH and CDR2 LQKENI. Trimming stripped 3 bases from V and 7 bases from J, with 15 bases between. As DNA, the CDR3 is TGTGCCAGCTCACCTCCGGGGGTATTGGGTGAAGCTTTCTTT. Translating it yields CASSPPGVLGEAFF.

Written as DNA, the CDR3 is TGTGCCAGCAGTTACTCAGTAGCGGGAGCCAGCTCCTACGAGCAGTACTTC. This encodes CASSYSVAGASSYEQYF. This rearrangement joins TRBV6-5 to TRBJ2-7; 9 nucleotides agree with TRBD2. Germline V CDR1 and CDR2: MNHEY, SVGAGI. The V gene end was trimmed by 0 bases and the J gene end by 0 bases; junction bases not matched to a gene: 6. The CDR3 spans 17 residues.

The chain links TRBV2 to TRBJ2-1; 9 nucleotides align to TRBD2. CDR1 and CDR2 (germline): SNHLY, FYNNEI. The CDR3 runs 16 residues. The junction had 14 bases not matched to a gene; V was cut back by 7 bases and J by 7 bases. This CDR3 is CASTNSGGSSRNEQFF. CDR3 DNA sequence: TGTGCCAGCACCAATAGCGGGGGATCTTCTAGGAATGAGCAGTTCTTC.

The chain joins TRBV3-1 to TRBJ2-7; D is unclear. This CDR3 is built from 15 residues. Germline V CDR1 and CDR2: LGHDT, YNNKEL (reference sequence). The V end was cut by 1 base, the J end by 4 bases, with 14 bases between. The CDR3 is CASSQGTTRVYEQYF. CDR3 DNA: TGTGCCAGCAGCCAAGGGACCACCCGAGTATACGAGCAGTACTTC.

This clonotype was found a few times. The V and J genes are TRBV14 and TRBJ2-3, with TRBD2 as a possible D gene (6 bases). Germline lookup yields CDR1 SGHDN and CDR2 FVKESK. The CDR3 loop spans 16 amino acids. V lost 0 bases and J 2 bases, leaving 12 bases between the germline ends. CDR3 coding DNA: TGTGCCAGCAGCCAAGATGCTAGCGCAATCACAGATACGCAGTATTTT. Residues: CASSQDASAITDTQYF.

The CDR3 loop reads CASSKGTRSGEHSTDTQYF. CDR3 DNA: TGTGCCAGTAGTAAGGGGACGAGGTCGGGAGAGCATAGCACAGATACGCAGTATTTT. The rearrangement joins TRBV19 to TRBJ2-3; possible D gene TRBD2, 6 bases. The CDR3 is 19 residues long. CDR1 is LNHDA, CDR2 SQIVND, per germline (reference sequence). The germline V and J ends were trimmed by 4 bases and 0 bases, with 23 bases remaining between them.

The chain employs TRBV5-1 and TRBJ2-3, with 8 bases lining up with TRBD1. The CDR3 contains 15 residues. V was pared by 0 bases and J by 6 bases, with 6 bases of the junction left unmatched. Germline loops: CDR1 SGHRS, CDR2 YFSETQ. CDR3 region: CASSLGTGQGDTQYF. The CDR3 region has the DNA TGCGCCAGCAGCTTGGGGACAGGGCAGGGCGATACGCAGTATTTT.